This T cell receptor beta chain was profiled in a study of graft-versus-host responses after intestinal transplantation. Study-wide points: Present in recipient marrow, GvH clones included some that appeared first in ileum or blood.

Responders that carried the CFSE label, roughly 200,000 of them, were plated with roughly 200,000 irradiated, violet-dye-labeled stimulator cells. Between the trimmed V and J ends, which lost 7 bases and 5 bases, there was a span of 15 bases. This CDR3 comprises 14 residues. CDR1 and CDR2 (germline): LNHDA, SQIVND (reference sequence). This clone is deemed medium-sized (0.01 to 0.1%). The method was immunoSEQ multiplex PCR; TCRdb's version includes in-frame clones alone and lacks a portion of them. The sample includes roughly 10,000 clones, 25% to 30% seen only once; the top ten take around 3.5%. This rearrangement joins TRBV19 to TRBJ2-1; D ambiguous. This TCR was sampled from a human patient who received an intestinal transplant. This specimen consisted of alloreactive CD4+ T cells from a mixed lymphocyte reaction culture, obtained before intestinal transplant. This sample's subset: CFSE-low proliferating T cells sorted from approximately six-day pre-transplant mixed lymphocyte reaction (GvH or HvG direction). The CDR3 region is CASNPAWGNNEQFF. DNA for the CDR3: TGTGCCAGTAATCCGGCATGGGGTAACAATGAGCAGTTCTTC. Filled out from reference TRBV19 and TRBJ2-1, the complete variable domain reads DGGITQSPKYLFRKEGQNVTLSCEQNLNHDAMYWYRQDPGQGLRLIYYSQIVNDFQKGDIAEGYSVSREKKESFPLTVTSAQKNPTAFYLCASNPAWGNNEQFFGPGTRLTVL.